This TCR beta chain was sequenced for a study of identical twins. V was pared by 1 base and J by 7 bases, with 16 bases between. The CDR3 spans 16 residues. Germline V gene sequence: CDR1 MGHRA, CDR2 YSYEKL. This clonotype has ten or more counts. Its antigen remains unidentified. Study-wide findings and caveats: Potential partial confounding of zero-insertion analyses by invariant MAIT and iNKT cells was noted. Fewer insertions characterized abundant cord blood beta clonotypes, whereas memory repertoires showed none. Cross-sectional statistical analysis was relied on for the conclusions, without the same donors being followed.

Template switching added a universal primer binding site, and final cDNA carried unique molecular identifiers. TCRdb recomputed calls from the 5' RACE reads with MiXCR, one row per CDR3 protein. This sample carries approximately 600,000 distinct CDR3 sequences, roughly 9.9% of them seen once, and the ten largest clones take under 3%. The same sample was also studied in work on yellow fever vaccine responses in identical twins.

Sequenced material: PBMCs. V gene TRBV4-1 combines with J gene TRBJ1-4; tentatively, D is TRBD1 (5 bases). The TCR originated in a young woman in good health. The CDR3 here is CASSQVPPGGPEKLFF. In nucleotides, the CDR3 is TGCGCCAGCAGCCAAGTCCCCCCGGGGGGTCCTGAAAAACTGTTTTTT.